This T cell receptor (beta chain) was identified during a study of cytomegalovirus exposure and HLA in healthy donors. Germline CDR1 and CDR2: PRHDT and FYEKMQ (reference sequence). The ends lost 5 bases at V and 2 bases at J; junction bases unmatched: 7. The CDR3 extends over 15 amino acids. Only in-frame clones appear in the TCRdb table, and some are missing; sequencing was by immunoSEQ multiplex PCR. The data hold about 360,000 clones, with about nine tenths observed a single time. Sequenced: PBMCs. V gene TRBV13 combines with J gene TRBJ1-2; 8 bases line up with TRBD1. This TCR was recovered from a woman between 18 and 29 years old in good health and CMV-seronegative. The CDR3 reads CASSRGDRGNYGYTF. CDR3 in DNA: TGTGCCAGCAGCCGAGGCGACAGGGGAAACTATGGCTACACCTTC.